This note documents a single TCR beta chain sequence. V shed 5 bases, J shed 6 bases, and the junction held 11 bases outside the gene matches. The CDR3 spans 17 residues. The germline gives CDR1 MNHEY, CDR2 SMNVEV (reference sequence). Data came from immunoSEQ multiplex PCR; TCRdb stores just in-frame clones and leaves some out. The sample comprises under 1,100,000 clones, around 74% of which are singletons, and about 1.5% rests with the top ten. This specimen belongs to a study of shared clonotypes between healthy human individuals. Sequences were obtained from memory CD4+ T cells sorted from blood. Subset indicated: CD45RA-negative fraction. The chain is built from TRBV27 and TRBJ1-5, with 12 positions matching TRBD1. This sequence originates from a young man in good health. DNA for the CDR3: TGTGCCAGCAGTGAAAGGGGACAGGGGGCGCGAGGTCAGCCCCAGCATTTT. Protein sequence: CASSERGQGARGQPQHF.